Listed below are T cell receptor beta chains from one sample, sequenced in a study of identical twins' blood T cells. TCRdb fed the 5' RACE reads into MiXCR, producing one record per CDR3 protein. The sample lists about 370,000 distinct CDR3 sequences; 28% were seen once. Specimen: PBMCs. Every receptor here comes from a woman between 18 and 55 years old in good health. Both conserved end residues are part of each CDR3. The D gene is left open where the match is weak. Size is omitted from some rows. Given values are once, few, many or a class for expanded clones.

d_gene	v_gene	j_gene	abundance	CDR3nt	CDR3aa
TRBD2	TRBV18	TRBJ2-2	NA	TGTGCCAGCTCACCCGGGCTAGCGGGTACGAACACCGGGGAGCTGTTTTTT	CASSPGLAGTNTGELFF
NA	TRBV5-1	TRBJ1-5	few	TGCGCCAGCAGCTCCTCCGGAGAAAATCAGCCCCAGCATTTT	CASSSSGENQPQHF
TRBD2	TRBV20-1	TRBJ2-1	NA	TGCAGTGCCCGGGGACTAGCGGGCTCCTACAATGAGCAGTTCTTC	CSARGLAGSYNEQFF
NA	TRBV5-1	TRBJ2-5	NA	TGCGCCAGCAGCTTTGGGGCCAAGACCCAGTACTTC	CASSFGAKTQYF
NA	TRBV6-4	TRBJ1-2	few	TGTGCCAGCAGCCCCAGGGAAGGGGATGGCTACACCTTC	CASSPREGDGYTF
NA	TRBV5-1	TRBJ2-2	once	TGCGCCAGCAGTGAGGGGACGAACACCGGGGAGCTGTTTTTT	CASSEGTNTGELFF
NA	TRBV29-1	TRBJ1-5	NA	TGCAGCATCATAGAGGGCAATCAGCCCCAGCATTTT	CSIIEGNQPQHF
NA	TRBV29-1	TRBJ1-2	NA	TGCAGCGTTGCACCAGGGATGACATTCTATGGCTACACCTTC	CSVAPGMTFYGYTF
NA	TRBV7-9	TRBJ1-2	once	TGTGCCAGCAGCTCCACACATCTGGGTCCGTCTTCTGGCTACACCTTC	CASSSTHLGPSSGYTF
NA	TRBV10-2	TRBJ1-5	NA	TGCGCCAGCAGTGACGACAGAAGCTATCAGCCCCAGCATTTT	CASSDDRSYQPQHF
NA	TRBV7-9	TRBJ1-1	NA	TGTGCCAGCAGCTTATCGTCGTCACACTCCGACACTGAAGCTTTCTTT	CASSLSSSHSDTEAFF
NA	TRBV6-2/TRBV6-3	TRBJ1-2	few	TGTGCCAGCAGTTCGGACAGCCACTATAGCTACACCTTC	CASSSDSHYSYTF
NA	TRBV28	TRBJ2-2	NA	TGTGCCAGCAGTGGTTATCTAAACACCAGGGAGCTGTTTTTT	CASSGYLNTRELFF
TRBD1	TRBV6-1	TRBJ1-5	many	TGTGCCAGCAGTGATTTGGACAGGGCACTCACTCCAGGCAATCAGCCCCAGCATTTT	CASSDLDRALTPGNQPQHF
NA	TRBV10-3	TRBJ2-7	many	TGTGCCATCAGGGCCGAGGTCTCCTACGAGCAGTACTTC	CAIRAEVSYEQYF
NA	TRBV10-2	TRBJ2-1	NA	TGCGCCAGCAGTCGACAGGTCCACTACAATGAGCAGTTCTTC	CASSRQVHYNEQFF
NA	TRBV5-1	TRBJ1-5	NA	TGCGCCAGCAGAGAAGCGGTTGACCGGCCCCAGCATTTT	CASREAVDRPQHF
NA	TRBV20-1	TRBJ1-5	NA	TGCAGTGCTTACAACAGAAATAGCAATCAGCCCCAGCATTTT	CSAYNRNSNQPQHF
TRBD2	TRBV4-3	TRBJ2-7	NA	TGCGCCAGCAGCCAACAAACTAGCGGGATCGGGATCCCCTACGAGCAGTACTTC	CASSQQTSGIGIPYEQYF
TRBD1	TRBV7-2	TRBJ2-3	NA	TGTACCAGCAGCTTCAGGGGGTCAGGTGACTTCACAGATACGCAGTATTTT	CTSSFRGSGDFTDTQYF
NA	TRBV7-2	TRBJ2-3	few	TGTGCCAGCAGCTTAGTCCGGGAGAAGATAAATACGCAGTATTTT	CASSLVREKINTQYF
TRBD1	TRBV19	TRBJ1-5	NA	TGTGCCAGTAGTACCCATAGGACAGGGGGAACTCAGCCCCAGCATTTT	CASSTHRTGGTQPQHF
NA	TRBV5-1	TRBJ1-4	NA	TGCGCCAGCAGCTTGGGTTCTGGACGGAATGAAAAACTGTTTTTT	CASSLGSGRNEKLFF
TRBD2	TRBV5-1	TRBJ2-7	few	TGCGCCAGCAGCCCCGGGACTAGCGGCTACGAGCAGTACTTC	CASSPGTSGYEQYF
NA	TRBV2	TRBJ1-1	NA	TGTGCCAGCAGCTACACGACAGCCGAGGACACTGAAGCTTTCTTT	CASSYTTAEDTEAFF
NA	TRBV19	TRBJ1-2	few	TGTGCCAGTAGGATAAGTTATGGCTACACCTTC	CASRISYGYTF
NA	TRBV6-6	TRBJ2-2	many	TGTGCCAGCAGTTCCTCTTACGGGGAGCTGTTTTTT	CASSSSYGELFF
NA	TRBV20-1	TRBJ2-3	few	TGCAGTGCTCAACATCCGGGTCACACAGATACGCAGTATTTT	CSAQHPGHTDTQYF
NA	TRBV29-1	TRBJ1-1	NA	TGCAGCGCCCGAGGGGGGGCGAACACTGAAGCTTTCTTT	CSARGGANTEAFF
TRBD2	TRBV11-2	TRBJ2-1	NA	TGTGCCAGCAGCTTAGATCGGGTAGCGGGAGTCGAGCAGTTCTTC	CASSLDRVAGVEQFF
NA	TRBV30	TRBJ1-2	NA	TGTGCCTGGAGAAGACAGCGGGGCTATGGCTACACCTTC	CAWRRQRGYGYTF
NA	TRBV19	TRBJ1-5	many	TGTGCCAGTAGTATTCAAGGGAAGAGCAATCAGCCCCAGCATTTT	CASSIQGKSNQPQHF
NA	TRBV12-3/TRBV12-4	TRBJ1-1	many	TGTGCCAGCAGTTTAGGAGCCGACACTGAAGCTTTCTTT	CASSLGADTEAFF
NA	TRBV20-1	TRBJ2-7	NA	TGCAGTGCTAGAGTGACAGGAACCTACGAGCAGTACTTC	CSARVTGTYEQYF
NA	TRBV5-1	TRBJ2-3	many	TGCGCCAGCAGCTCCCAGGGCACAGATACGCAGTATTTT	CASSSQGTDTQYF
NA	TRBV5-1	TRBJ2-1	few	TGCGCCAGCAGCTTGGACAGACATTTCAATGAGCAGTTCTTC	CASSLDRHFNEQFF
TRBD2	TRBV19	TRBJ2-7	NA	TGTGCCAGTATTTATGGGACTAGCGGCTCCTACGAGCAGTACTTC	CASIYGTSGSYEQYF
NA	TRBV7-6	TRBJ1-4	NA	TGTGCCAGCAGCTTAAGGGGCGGTTCGGATGAAAAACTGTTTTTT	CASSLRGGSDEKLFF
NA	TRBV9	TRBJ1-1	NA	TGTGCCGGCAGCCCCCGGGAAAGAAATGAAGCTTTCTTT	CAGSPRERNEAFF
TRBD2	TRBV30	TRBJ2-1	NA	TGTGCCTGGAGTTCGACTAGCGCCAATGAGCAGTTCTTC	CAWSSTSANEQFF
TRBD1	TRBV5-1	TRBJ1-1	NA	TGCGCCAGCAGCTTGGGGACAGGGACGAGCACTGAAGCTTTCTTT	CASSLGTGTSTEAFF
NA	TRBV6-5	TRBJ2-3	many	TGTGCCAGCAGTTACATAGGCGGCACAGATACGCAGTATTTT	CASSYIGGTDTQYF
NA	TRBV5-1	TRBJ2-7	NA	TGCGCCAGCAGGAATTTAATTTCTAGCGACCGCTACGAGCAGTACTTC	CASRNLISSDRYEQYF
NA	TRBV23-1	TRBJ2-1	NA	TGCACCAGCAGTCGGCTCCTCCAGGGTCTCCCTAACAATGAGCAGTTCTTC	CTSSRLLQGLPNNEQFF
NA	TRBV6-6	TRBJ1-1	many	TGTGCCAGCAGGCCAGGAATTTCCATGAACACTGAAGCTTTCTTT	CASRPGISMNTEAFF
TRBD1	TRBV5-1	TRBJ1-1	NA	TGCGCCAGCAGCCTATTGACAGGGTCGGGCACTGAAGCTTTCTTT	CASSLLTGSGTEAFF
NA	TRBV6-6	TRBJ2-5	NA	TGTGCCAGCAGTTACCCTCAGGGGAATAGCGGAGAGACCCAGTACTTC	CASSYPQGNSGETQYF
NA	TRBV25-1	TRBJ2-5	NA	TGTGCCAGCAGTGAGGCGGGGAAAGAGACCCAGTACTTC	CASSEAGKETQYF
NA	TRBV4-2	TRBJ2-7	many	TGTGCCAGCAGCGGCAGGGAATCCGAGCAGTACTTC	CASSGRESEQYF
NA	TRBV29-1	TRBJ1-4	NA	TGCAGCGTCAGGGGTCGCTATGAAAAACTGTTTTTT	CSVRGRYEKLFF
TRBD1	TRBV7-9	TRBJ2-7	NA	TGTGCCAGCAGCACGACAGGGTCTGAGGAGCAGTACTTC	CASSTTGSEEQYF
NA	TRBV19	TRBJ2-1	few	TGTGCCAGTAAAAGACTAGTCGGTACCGATGAGCAGTTCTTC	CASKRLVGTDEQFF
NA	TRBV5-5	TRBJ1-2	NA	TGTGCCAGCAACTCCACAGTGACCCACGGATATGGCTACACCTTC	CASNSTVTHGYGYTF
NA	TRBV2	TRBJ2-1	NA	TGTGCCAGCAGGGCTAAAGGACAAGCCTACAATGAGCAGTTCTTC	CASRAKGQAYNEQFF
TRBD1	TRBV20-1	TRBJ1-1	NA	TGCAGTGCTGCCAGGACAGGGAGGGGTACTGAAGCTTTCTTT	CSAARTGRGTEAFF
TRBD1	TRBV5-1	TRBJ1-1	many	TGCGCCAGCAGCTCATTACCGGGACAGCACGAAGCTTTCTTT	CASSSLPGQHEAFF
NA	TRBV20-1	TRBJ1-1	NA	TGCAGTGCTAGAGCGGGGGGCACTGAAGCTTTCTTT	CSARAGGTEAFF
NA	TRBV7-7	TRBJ1-1	NA	TGTGCCGGCAGCTTAGAAGGGATGAACACTGAAGCTTTCTTT	CAGSLEGMNTEAFF